This TCR beta chain stems from a study of blood T cells in healthy people across ages. This clonotype has a single count. Its cognate antigen is unknown. Each sample yielded at least 5 micrograms of PBMC total RNA. V dropped 3 bases and J dropped 9; count of bases not matched to a gene: 11. CDR3 length: 15 amino acids. In germline, CDR1 is KGHSH, CDR2 LQKENI. Sample-barcoded 5' priming and a J-beta primer mix drove a second PCR of roughly 6 to 12 cycles. There were at least 2.5 million CDR3-containing paired-end reads obtained from each sample. TCRdb ran MiXCR on the 5' RACE reads and lists one entry per CDR3 protein. The data show 1.5 million to 2 million distinct CDR3 sequences, roughly 28% seen once. Findings of the study overall: The study found more naive CD4+ cells and higher diversity in long-lived than aged donors.

The TCR sequence derives from a woman in her twenties or thirties in good health. The specimen sequenced was blood. The genes are TRBV18 and TRBJ2-1, with 7 bases identical to TRBD2. This CDR3 reads CASSPLAEVLSEQFF. Written as DNA, the CDR3 is TGTGCCAGCTCACCTCTAGCGGAAGTTCTCAGTGAGCAGTTCTTC.